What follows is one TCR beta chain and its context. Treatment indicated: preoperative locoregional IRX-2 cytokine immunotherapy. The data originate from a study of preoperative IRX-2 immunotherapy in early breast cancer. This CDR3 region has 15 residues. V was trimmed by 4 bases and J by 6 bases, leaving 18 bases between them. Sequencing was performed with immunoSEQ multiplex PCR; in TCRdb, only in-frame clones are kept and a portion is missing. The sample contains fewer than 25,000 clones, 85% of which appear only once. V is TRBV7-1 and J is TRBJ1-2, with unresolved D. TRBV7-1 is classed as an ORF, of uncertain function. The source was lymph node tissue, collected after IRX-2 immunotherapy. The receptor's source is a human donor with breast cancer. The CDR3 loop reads CASSLVPGPTHGYTF. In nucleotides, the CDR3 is TGTGCCAGCAGCTTAGTTCCAGGCCCGACCCATGGCTACACCTTC.